This T cell receptor beta chain is drawn from a study of shared clonotypes between healthy human individuals. General study results and limits: Shared across several donors were roughly 5.3% of the naive CD4 clonotypes.

Donors comprised healthy HIV-negative adults lacking recent acute infections or vaccinations. Data came from immunoSEQ multiplex PCR; TCRdb stores just in-frame clones and leaves some out. The sample consists of over 400,000 clones, roughly 95% of them appearing once. This clone was picked up one time. Its antigen is unidentified. J was trimmed by 2 bases and V by 6 bases; bases with no gene match: 4. The CDR3 is 14 residues long. Germline CDR1 and CDR2: ENHRY and SYGVKD. This clonotype was obtained from a woman in her thirties in good health. The chain links TRBV10-3 to TRBJ2-3; 8 bases match TRBD2. Sequencing was performed on naive CD4+ T cells sorted from blood. Subset indicated: CD45RA+ positively selected. CDR3 sequence (DNA): TGTGCCATCAGAAGCGGGAGAGCCACAGATACGCAGTATTTT. The encoded protein is CAIRSGRATDTQYF.